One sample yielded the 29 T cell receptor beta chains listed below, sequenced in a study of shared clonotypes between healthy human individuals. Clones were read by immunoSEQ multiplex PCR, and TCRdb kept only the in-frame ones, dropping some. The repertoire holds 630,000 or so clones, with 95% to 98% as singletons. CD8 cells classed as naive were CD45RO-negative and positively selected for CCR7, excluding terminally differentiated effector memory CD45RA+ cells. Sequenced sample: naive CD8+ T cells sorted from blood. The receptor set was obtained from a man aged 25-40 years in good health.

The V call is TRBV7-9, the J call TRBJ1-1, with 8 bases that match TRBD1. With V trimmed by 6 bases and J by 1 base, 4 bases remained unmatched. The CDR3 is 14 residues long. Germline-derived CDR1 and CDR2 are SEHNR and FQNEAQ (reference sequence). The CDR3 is CASRPGGRNTEAFF. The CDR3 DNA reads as TGTGCCAGCAGACCAGGGGGCCGGAACACTGAAGCTTTCTTT.

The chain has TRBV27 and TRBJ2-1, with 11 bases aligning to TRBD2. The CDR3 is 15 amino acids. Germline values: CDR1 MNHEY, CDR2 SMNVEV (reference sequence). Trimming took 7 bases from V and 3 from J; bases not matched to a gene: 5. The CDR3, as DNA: TGTGCCAGCACCTCCGGACTAGCGGGCTACAATGAGCAGTTCTTC. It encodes CASTSGLAGYNEQFF.

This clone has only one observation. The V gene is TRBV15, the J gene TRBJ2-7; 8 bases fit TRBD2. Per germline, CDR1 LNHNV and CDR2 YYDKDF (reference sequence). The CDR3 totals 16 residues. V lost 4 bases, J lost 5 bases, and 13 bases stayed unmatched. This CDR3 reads CATSITREAPHDEQYF. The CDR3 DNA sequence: TGTGCCACCAGCATTACGCGGGAGGCCCCTCACGACGAGCAGTACTTC.

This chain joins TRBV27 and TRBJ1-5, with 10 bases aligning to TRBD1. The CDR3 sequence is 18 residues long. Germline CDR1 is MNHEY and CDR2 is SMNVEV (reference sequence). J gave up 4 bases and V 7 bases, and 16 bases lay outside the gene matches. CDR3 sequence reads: CASTPLGQGGSGNQPQHF. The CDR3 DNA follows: TGTGCCAGCACCCCCCTCGGACAGGGGGGGAGTGGGAATCAGCCCCAGCATTTT.

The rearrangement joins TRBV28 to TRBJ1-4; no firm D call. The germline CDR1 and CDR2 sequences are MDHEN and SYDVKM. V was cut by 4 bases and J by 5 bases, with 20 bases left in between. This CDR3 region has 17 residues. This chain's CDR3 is CASSYPANGDENEKLFF. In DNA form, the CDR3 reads TGTGCCAGCAGTTATCCCGCTAATGGGGATGAGAATGAAAAACTGTTTTTT.

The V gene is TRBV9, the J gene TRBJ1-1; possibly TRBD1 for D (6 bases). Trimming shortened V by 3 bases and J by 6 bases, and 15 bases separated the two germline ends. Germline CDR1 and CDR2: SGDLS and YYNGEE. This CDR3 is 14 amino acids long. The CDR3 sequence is CASSADSKYSEAFF. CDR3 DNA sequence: TGTGCCAGCAGCGCGGACAGTAAGTATTCTGAAGCTTTCTTT.

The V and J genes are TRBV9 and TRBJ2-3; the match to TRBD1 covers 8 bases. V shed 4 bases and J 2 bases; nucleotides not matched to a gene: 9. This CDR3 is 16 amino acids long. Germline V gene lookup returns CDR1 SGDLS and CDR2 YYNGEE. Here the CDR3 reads CASSSGTTGATDTQYF. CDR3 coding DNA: TGTGCCAGCAGCTCAGGTACGACAGGGGCCACAGATACGCAGTATTTT.

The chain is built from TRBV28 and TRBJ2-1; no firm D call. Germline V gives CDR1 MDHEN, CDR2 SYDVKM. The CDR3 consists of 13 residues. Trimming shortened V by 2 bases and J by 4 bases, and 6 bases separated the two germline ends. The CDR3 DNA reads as TGTGCCAGCAGTTTAAGTCGGTACAATGAGCAGTTCTTC. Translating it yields CASSLSRYNEQFF.

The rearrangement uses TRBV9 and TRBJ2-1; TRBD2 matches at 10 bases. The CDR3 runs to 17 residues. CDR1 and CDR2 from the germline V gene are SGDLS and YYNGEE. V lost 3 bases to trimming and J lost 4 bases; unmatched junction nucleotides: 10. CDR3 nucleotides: TGTGCCAGCAGCGCCAACCGGGGACTAGCGACTTACAATGAGCAGTTCTTC. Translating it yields CASSANRGLATYNEQFF.

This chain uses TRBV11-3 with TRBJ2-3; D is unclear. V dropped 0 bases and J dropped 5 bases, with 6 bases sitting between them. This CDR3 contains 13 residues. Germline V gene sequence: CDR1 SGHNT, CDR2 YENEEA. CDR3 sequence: CASSLDPGDTQYF. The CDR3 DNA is TGTGCCAGCAGCTTAGATCCCGGAGATACGCAGTATTTT.

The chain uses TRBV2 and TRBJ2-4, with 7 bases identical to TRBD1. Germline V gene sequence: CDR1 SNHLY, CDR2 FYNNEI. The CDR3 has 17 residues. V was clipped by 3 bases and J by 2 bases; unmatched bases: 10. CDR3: CASSDKSTGWPKNIQYF. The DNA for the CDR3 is TGTGCCAGCAGTGACAAGTCGACAGGGTGGCCCAAAAACATTCAGTACTTC.

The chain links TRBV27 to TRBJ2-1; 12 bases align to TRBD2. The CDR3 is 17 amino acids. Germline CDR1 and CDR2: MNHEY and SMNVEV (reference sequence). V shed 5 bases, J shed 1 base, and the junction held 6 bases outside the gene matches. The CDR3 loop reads CASSQPLAGGSYNEQFF. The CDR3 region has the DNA TGTGCCAGCAGTCAACCCCTAGCGGGAGGGTCCTACAATGAGCAGTTCTTC.

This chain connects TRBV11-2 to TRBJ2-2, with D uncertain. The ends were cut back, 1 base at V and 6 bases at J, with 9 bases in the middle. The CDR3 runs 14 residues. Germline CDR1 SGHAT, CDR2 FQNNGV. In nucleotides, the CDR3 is TGTGCCAGCAGCTTAGGGAAGAATGCCGGGGAGCTGTTTTTT. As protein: CASSLGKNAGELFF.

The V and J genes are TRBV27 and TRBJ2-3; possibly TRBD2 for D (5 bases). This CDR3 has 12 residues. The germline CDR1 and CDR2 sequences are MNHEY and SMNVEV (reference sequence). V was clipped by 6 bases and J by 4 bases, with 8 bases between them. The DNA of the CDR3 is TGTGCCAGCAGCCAGAGGGCAGATACGCAGTATTTT. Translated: CASSQRADTQYF.

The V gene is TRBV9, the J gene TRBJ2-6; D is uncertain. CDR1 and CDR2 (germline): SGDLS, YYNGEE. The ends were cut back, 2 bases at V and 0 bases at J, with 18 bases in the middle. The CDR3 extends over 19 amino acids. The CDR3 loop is CASSVSRAVGPSGANVLTF. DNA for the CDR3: TGTGCCAGCAGCGTTAGTAGGGCAGTGGGTCCCTCTGGGGCCAACGTCCTGACTTTC.

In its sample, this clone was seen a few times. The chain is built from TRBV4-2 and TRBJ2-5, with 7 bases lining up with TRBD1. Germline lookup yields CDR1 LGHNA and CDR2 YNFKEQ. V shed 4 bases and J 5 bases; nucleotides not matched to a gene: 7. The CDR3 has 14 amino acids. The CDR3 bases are TGTGCCAGCAGCCTCCGAAGGGGGCCGGAGACCCAGTACTTC. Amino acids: CASSLRRGPETQYF.

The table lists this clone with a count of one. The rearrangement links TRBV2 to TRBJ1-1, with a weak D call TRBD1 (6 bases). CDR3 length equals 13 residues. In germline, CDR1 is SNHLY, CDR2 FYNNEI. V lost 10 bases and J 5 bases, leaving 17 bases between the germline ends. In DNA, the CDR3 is TGTGCCACAAAACAGGGAAGGGGGACTGAAGCTTTCTTT. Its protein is CATKQGRGTEAFF.

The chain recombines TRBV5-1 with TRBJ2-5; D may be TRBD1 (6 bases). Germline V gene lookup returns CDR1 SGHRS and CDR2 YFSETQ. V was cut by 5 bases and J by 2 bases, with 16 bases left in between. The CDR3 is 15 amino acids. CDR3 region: CASSRWTAPQETQYF. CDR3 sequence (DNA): TGCGCCAGCAGTCGTTGGACAGCCCCACAAGAGACCCAGTACTTC. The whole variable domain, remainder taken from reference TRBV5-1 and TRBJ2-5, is KAGVTQTPRYLIKTRGQQVTLSCSPISGHRSVSWYQQTPGQGLQFLFEYFSETQRNKGNFPGRFSGRQFSNSRSEMNVSTLELGDSALYLCASSRWTAPQETQYFGPGTRLLVL.

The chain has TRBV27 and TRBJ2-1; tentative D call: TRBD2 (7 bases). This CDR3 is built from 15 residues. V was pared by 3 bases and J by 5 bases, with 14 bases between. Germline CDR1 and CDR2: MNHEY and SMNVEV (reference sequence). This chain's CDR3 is CASSFGGGGNNEQFF. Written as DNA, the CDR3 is TGTGCCAGCAGTTTTGGAGGGGGAGGGAACAATGAGCAGTTCTTC.

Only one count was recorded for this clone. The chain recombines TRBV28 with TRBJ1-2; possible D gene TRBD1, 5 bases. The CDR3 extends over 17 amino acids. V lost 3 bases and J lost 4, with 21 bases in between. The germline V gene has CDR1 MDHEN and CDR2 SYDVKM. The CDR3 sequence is CASSLGRGAGRLYGYTF. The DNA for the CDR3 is TGTGCCAGCAGTTTGGGACGTGGGGCAGGGCGTCTCTATGGCTACACCTTC.

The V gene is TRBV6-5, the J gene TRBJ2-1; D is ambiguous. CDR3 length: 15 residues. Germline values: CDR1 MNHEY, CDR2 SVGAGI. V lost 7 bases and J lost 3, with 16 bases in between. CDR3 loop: CASMPEANHYNEQFF. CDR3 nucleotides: TGTGCCAGCATGCCGGAAGCTAACCACTACAATGAGCAGTTCTTC.

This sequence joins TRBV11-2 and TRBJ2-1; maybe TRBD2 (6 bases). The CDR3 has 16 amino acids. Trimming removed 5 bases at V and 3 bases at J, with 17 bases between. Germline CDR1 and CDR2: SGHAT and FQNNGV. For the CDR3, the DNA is TGTGCCAGCAGCCGTCATAGCGGTTCTTACTACAATGAGCAGTTCTTC. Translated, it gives CASSRHSGSYYNEQFF.

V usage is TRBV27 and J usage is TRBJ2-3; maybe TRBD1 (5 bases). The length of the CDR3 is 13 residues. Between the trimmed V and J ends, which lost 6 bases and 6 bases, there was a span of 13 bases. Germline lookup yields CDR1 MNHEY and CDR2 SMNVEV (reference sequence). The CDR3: CASSHQGADTQYF. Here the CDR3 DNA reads TGTGCCAGCAGCCACCAGGGCGCGGATACGCAGTATTTT.

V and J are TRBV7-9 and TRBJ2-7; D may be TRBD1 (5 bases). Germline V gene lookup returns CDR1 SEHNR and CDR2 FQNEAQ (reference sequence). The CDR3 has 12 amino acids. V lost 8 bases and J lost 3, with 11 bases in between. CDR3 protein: CASVGESYEQYF. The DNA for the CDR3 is TGTGCCAGCGTAGGGGAAAGCTACGAGCAGTACTTC.

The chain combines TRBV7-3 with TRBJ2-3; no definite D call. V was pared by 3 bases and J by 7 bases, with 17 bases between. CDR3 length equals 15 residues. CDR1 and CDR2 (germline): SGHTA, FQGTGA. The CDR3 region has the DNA TGTGCCAGCAGCTTTGGGCTACATAAGGAGAATACGCAGTATTTT. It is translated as CASSFGLHKENTQYF.

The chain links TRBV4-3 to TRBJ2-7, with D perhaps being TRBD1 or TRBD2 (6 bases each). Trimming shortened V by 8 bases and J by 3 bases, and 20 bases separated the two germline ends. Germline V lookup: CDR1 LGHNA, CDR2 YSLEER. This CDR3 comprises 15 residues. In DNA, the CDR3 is TGCGCCAGCCAGGGGAGGACTAAACCAGGCTACGAGCAGTACTTC. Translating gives CASQGRTKPGYEQYF.

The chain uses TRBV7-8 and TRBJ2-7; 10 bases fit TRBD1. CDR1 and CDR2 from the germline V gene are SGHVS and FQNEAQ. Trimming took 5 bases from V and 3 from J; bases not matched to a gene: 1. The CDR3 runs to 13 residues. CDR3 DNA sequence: TGTGCCAGCAGCGGACAGGGGGGCTACGAGCAGTACTTC. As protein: CASSGQGGYEQYF.

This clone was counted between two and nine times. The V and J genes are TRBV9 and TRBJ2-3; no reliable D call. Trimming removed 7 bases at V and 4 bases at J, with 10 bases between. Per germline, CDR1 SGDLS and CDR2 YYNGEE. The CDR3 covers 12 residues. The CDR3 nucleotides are TGTGCCAGCGAAGGCCTTGCAGATACGCAGTATTTT. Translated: CASEGLADTQYF.

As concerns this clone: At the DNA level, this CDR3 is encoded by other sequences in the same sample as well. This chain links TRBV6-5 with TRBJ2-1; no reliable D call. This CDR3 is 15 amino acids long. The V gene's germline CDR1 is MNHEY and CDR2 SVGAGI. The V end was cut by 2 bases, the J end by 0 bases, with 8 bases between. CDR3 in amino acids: CASSYGESSYNEQFF. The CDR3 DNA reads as TGTGCCAGCAGTTACGGGGAAAGCTCCTACAATGAGCAGTTCTTC.